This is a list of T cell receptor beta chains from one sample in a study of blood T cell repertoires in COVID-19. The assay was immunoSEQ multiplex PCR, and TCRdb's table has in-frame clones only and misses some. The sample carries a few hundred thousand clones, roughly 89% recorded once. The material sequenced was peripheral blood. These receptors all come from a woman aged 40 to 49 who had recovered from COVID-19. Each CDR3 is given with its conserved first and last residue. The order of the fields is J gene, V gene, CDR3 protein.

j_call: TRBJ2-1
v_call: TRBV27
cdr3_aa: CASSLSGLNEQFF

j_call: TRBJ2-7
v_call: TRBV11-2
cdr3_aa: CASSLNNSPYEQYF

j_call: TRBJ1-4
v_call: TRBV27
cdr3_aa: CASSFTAGLNEKLFF

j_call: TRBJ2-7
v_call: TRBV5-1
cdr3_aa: CASSTTGGPYEQYF

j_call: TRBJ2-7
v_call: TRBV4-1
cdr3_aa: CASSQTDRDSYEQYF

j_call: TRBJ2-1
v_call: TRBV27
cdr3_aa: CASKGAGGNYNEQFF

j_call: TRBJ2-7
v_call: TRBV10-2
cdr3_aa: CASTYRSSYEQYF

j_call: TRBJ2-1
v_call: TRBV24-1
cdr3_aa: CATSDSAGDYEQFF

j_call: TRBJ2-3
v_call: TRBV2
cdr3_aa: CASSVGLALSTDTQYF

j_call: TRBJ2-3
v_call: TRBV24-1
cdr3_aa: CATSDWGTSGSWTDTQYF

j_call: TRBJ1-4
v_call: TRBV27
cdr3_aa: CASSSRTGPNEKLFF

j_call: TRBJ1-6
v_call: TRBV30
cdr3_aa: CAWAGSFNSPLHF

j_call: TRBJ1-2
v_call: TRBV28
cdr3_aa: CATRGGRGYGYTF

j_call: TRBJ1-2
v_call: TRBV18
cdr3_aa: CASSPNVRDYGYTF

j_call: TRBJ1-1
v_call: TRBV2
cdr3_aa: CASSDLGQADTEAFF

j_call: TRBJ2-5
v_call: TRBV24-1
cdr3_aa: CATSDSAGTASETQYF

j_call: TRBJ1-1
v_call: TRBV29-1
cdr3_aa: CSGRQGLSDTEAFF

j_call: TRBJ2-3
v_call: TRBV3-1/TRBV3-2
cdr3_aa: CASSQAVSSTDTQYF

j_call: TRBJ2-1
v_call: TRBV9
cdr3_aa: CASSAKEGTRGFPEQFF

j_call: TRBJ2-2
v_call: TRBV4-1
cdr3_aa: CASSQVLGLAGGHAGELFF

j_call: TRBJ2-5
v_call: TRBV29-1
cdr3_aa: CSAKTAQEGQETQYF

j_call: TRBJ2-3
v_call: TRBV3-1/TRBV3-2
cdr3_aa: CASSQAGVTTDTQYF

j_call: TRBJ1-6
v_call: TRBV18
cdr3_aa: CASSPGASSYNSPLHF

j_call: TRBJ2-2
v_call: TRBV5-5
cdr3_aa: CASSFTSGASGELFF

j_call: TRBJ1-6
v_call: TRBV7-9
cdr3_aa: CASSAQGAAGNSPLHF

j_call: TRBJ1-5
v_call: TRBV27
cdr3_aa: CASSRQGRLPQHF

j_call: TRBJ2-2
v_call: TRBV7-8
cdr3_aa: CASSLVVDSGRGNTGELFF

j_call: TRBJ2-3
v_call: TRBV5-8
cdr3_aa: CASSLGTSGTDTQYF

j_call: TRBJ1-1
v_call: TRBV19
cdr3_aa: CASSSRGRNTEAFF

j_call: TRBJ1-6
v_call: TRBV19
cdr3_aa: CASQGSYNSPLHF

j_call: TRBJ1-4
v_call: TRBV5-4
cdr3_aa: CASSLGGSLNEKLFF

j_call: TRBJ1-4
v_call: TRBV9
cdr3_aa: CASSEDQGAVEKLFF

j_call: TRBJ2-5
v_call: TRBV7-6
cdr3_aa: CASSLNSPSGSPGTQYF